The 17 T cell receptor beta chains in this list originate from one sample, sequenced in a study of blood T cells in healthy people across ages. The use of a sample-barcoded 5' primer and a J-beta primer mix characterized a second PCR of about 7 to 12 cycles. One entry per CDR3 protein results from TCRdb running MiXCR on the 5' RACE reads. The table has over 600,000 distinct CDR3 sequences, about half seen once. Sample: blood. The receptor source for this set is a man older than 75 in good health.

A few counts support this clonotype. The chain has TRBV7-2 and TRBJ2-1; unclear D gene. V was shortened by 4 bases and J by 4 bases, with 17 bases between the two germline ends. The CDR3 has 16 amino acids. Per the germline V gene, CDR1 is SGHTA and CDR2 is FQGNSA. The CDR3 sequence is CASSSPGRGPYNEQFF. The CDR3 DNA reads as TGTGCCAGCAGCTCACCGGGTCGCGGCCCTTACAATGAGCAGTTCTTC.

This clonotype has only one observation. The V call is TRBV25-1, the J call TRBJ2-6; perhaps TRBD1 as D (5 bases). Between the trimmed V and J ends, which lost 5 bases and 0 bases, there was a span of 17 bases. The CDR3 loop spans 18 amino acids. CDR1 and CDR2 (germline): MGHDK, SYGVNS. The CDR3 nucleotides are TGTGCCAGCAGTCCAACAGGCCAAGTTATCTCTGGGGCCAACGTCCTGACTTTC. Protein sequence: CASSPTGQVISGANVLTF.

At least ten counts were recorded for this clonotype. The chain combines TRBV20-1 with TRBJ2-5, with D maybe TRBD2 (6 bases). The germline V gene has CDR1 DFQATT and CDR2 SNEGSKA (reference sequence). The CDR3 extends over 12 amino acids. Trimming shortened V by 7 bases and J by 2 bases, and 11 bases separated the two germline ends. CDR3 region: CSVVAEQETQYF. The CDR3 bases are TGCAGTGTTGTAGCGGAGCAAGAGACCCAGTACTTC.

With respect to this clonotype: Since no conserved phenylalanine or tryptophan closes the CDR3, a read error is the likely cause. The chain couples TRBV3-1 to TRBJ2-4; TRBD2 aligns across 9 bases. The CDR3 extends over 16 amino acids. In germline, CDR1 is LGHDT, CDR2 YNNKEL (reference sequence). Unmatched junction bases numbered 9, after V lost 5 bases and J lost 4 bases. Here the CDR3 reads CASSSGAGGLKNIQYC. CDR3 in DNA: TGTGCCAGCAGCTCAGGGGCGGGAGGGTTAAAAAACATTCAGTACTGC.

This chain uses TRBV20-1 with TRBJ2-1; 7 bases are a match to TRBD2. The ends lost 3 bases at V and 10 bases at J; junction bases unmatched: 9. The germline CDR1 and CDR2 sequences are DFQATT and SNEGSKA (reference sequence). CDR3 length equals 13 residues. As DNA, the CDR3 is TGCAGTGCTAGCCCCGGGACTATCGACGAGCAGTTCTTC. It specifies CSASPGTIDEQFF.

This sequence joins TRBV20-1 and TRBJ2-1, with 7 bases identical to TRBD2. The DNA matches TRBJ2-7 better at its end, which makes the J call doubtful. Germline V lookup: CDR1 DFQATT, CDR2 SNEGSKA (reference sequence). The CDR3 contains 13 residues. The CDR3 nucleotides are TGCAGTGGTAAGGGACTATTATACAATGAGCAGTACTTC. It yields the protein CSGKGLLYNEQYF.

This chain joins TRBV14 and TRBJ2-1; D is unresolved. The CDR3 consists of 13 residues. The germline gives CDR1 SGHDN, CDR2 FVKESK. V was clipped by 0 bases and J by 6 bases, with 6 bases between them. In DNA, the CDR3 is TGTGCCAGCAGCCAAGAGGTTAGCAATGAGCAGTTCTTC. Translation: CASSQEVSNEQFF. Filled out from reference TRBV14 and TRBJ2-1, the complete variable domain reads EAGVTQFPSHSVIEKGQTVTLRCDPISGHDNLYWYRRVMGKEIKFLLHFVKESKQDESGMPNNRFLAERTGGTYSTLKVQPAELEDSGVYFCASSQEVSNEQFFGPGTRLTVL.

This clonotype was detected only a few times. The V and J genes are TRBV24-1 and TRBJ2-3; 7 nucleotides match TRBD2. The CDR3 spans 18 residues. Germline lookup yields CDR1 KGHDR and CDR2 SFDVKD. After removal of 1 base from V and 3 bases from J, the junction contained 12 bases not matched to a gene. The CDR3 region is CATSDFQTTAGETDTQYF. The CDR3 coding sequence is TGTGCCACCAGTGATTTCCAGACTACGGCGGGAGAAACAGATACGCAGTATTTT.

The chain uses TRBV4-3 and TRBJ2-5; D ambiguous. V was clipped by 3 bases and J by 5 bases, with 10 bases between them. CDR3 size: 13 residues. Germline V gene lookup returns CDR1 LGHNA and CDR2 YSLEER. CDR3 nucleotides: TGCGCCAGCAGCCAGGAAAACTCCGAGACCCAGTACTTC. It translates to CASSQENSETQYF.

CDR3 loop: CASSQGGLDTDTQYF. The CDR3 DNA follows: TGCGCCAGCAGCCAGGGAGGGCTGGACACAGATACGCAGTATTTT. The chain joins TRBV5-1 to TRBJ2-3; 7 bases align to TRBD2. This CDR3 contains 15 residues. V lost 4 bases and J lost 2; bases outside the gene matches: 7. Germline lookup yields CDR1 SGHRS and CDR2 YFSETQ. The full variable domain, rest sourced from reference TRBV5-1 and TRBJ2-3, is KAGVTQTPRYLIKTRGQQVTLSCSPISGHRSVSWYQQTPGQGLQFLFEYFSETQRNKGNFPGRFSGRQFSNSRSEMNVSTLELGDSALYLCASSQGGLDTDTQYFGPGTRLTVL.

Comments on this clonotype: The junction and the germline gene differ at one end; a read error may be behind it. V usage is TRBV27 and J usage is TRBJ2-6; maybe TRBD1 (5 bases). This CDR3 comprises 15 residues. Germline V lookup: CDR1 MNHEY, CDR2 SMNVEV (reference sequence). The CDR3 nucleotides read TGTACCAGCAGTCTACAGGAACCTGGGGCCAACGTCCTGACTTTC. Amino acid sequence: CTSSLQEPGANVLTF.

The genes are TRBV5-4 and TRBJ2-7; D remains ambiguous. This CDR3 is 17 amino acids long. Germline values: CDR1 SGHNT, CDR2 YYREEE (reference sequence). The V gene lost 4 bases and the J gene lost 7 bases, with 27 bases spanning the gap. The CDR3 sequence: CASSPVLLRGAHNEQYF. The CDR3 DNA reads as TGTGCCAGCAGCCCCGTACTACTGCGAGGCGCCCACAATGAGCAGTACTTC.

The chain employs TRBV5-5 and TRBJ2-1; D remains unclear. Deletions cut 5 bases from V and 10 bases from J, with 13 bases between. CDR1 is SGHKS and CDR2 is YYEKEE in the germline V gene (reference sequence). The CDR3 has 12 amino acids. As DNA, the CDR3 is TGTGCCAGCAGTTCCCTTGGGGTGGAGCAGTTCTTC. Protein product: CASSSLGVEQFF.

The CDR3, as DNA: TGTGCCAGCAGCTTAGAAGAGGGTTGGGAGAATGAGCAGTACTTC. It is translated as CASSLEEGWENEQYF. The rearrangement joins TRBV11-2 to TRBJ2-7, with D possibly TRBD2 on 5 matching bases. The germline V and J ends were trimmed by 0 bases and 7 bases, with 16 bases remaining between them. Germline assignment: CDR1 SGHAT and CDR2 FQNNGV. This CDR3 is built from 15 residues.

The sample holds a few counts of this clonotype. J is TRBJ2-4 and V is TRBV20-1; D possibly corresponds to TRBD1 (6 bases). Germline CDR1 and CDR2: DFQATT and SNEGSKA (reference sequence). Trimming pared 5 bases from V and 6 bases from J, leaving 17 bases between. The CDR3 loop spans 14 amino acids. The CDR3 nucleotides read TGCAGTGCTTGGTCTACTGGACAGAGAAACATTCAGTACTTC. Residues: CSAWSTGQRNIQYF.

This clonotype appeared a few times. The V gene is TRBV28, the J gene TRBJ2-5, with a weak D call TRBD1 (6 bases). CDR3 length equals 14 residues. The germline CDR1 and CDR2 sequences are MDHEN and SYDVKM. Trimming cost V 4 bases and J 4 bases, with 13 bases left between them. CDR3 sequence (DNA): TGTGCCAGCAGTTCCCTGACAGGTTCAGAGACCCAGTACTTC. This translates into CASSSLTGSETQYF.

This clonotype has at least ten counts. The chain joins TRBV20-1 to TRBJ2-6; D gene uncertain. V was clipped by 5 bases and J by 0 bases, with 11 bases between them. This CDR3 is built from 15 residues. Germline CDR1 is DFQATT and CDR2 is SNEGSKA (reference sequence). This chain's CDR3 is CSASPRLSGANVLTF. The CDR3, as DNA: TGCAGTGCTTCTCCGCGGCTCTCTGGGGCCAACGTCCTGACTTTC.